The next 17 T cell receptor beta chains were all read from a single sample in a study of cytomegalovirus exposure and HLA in healthy donors. PCR employed 60 Vbeta and 13 Jbeta primers. Clones were sequenced by immunoSEQ multiplex PCR, and TCRdb holds only the in-frame ones, with some missing. The repertoire consists of approximately 140,000 clones, with 79% occurring once and the leading ten covering 3% to 4%. Material for sequencing was PBMCs. The receptors here all came from a female donor in good health and CMV-seronegative.

This chain's CDR3 is CASSLSGLRNTEAFF. The CDR3 DNA sequence: TGTGCCAGCAGTTTATCGGGACTGAGGAACACTGAAGCTTTCTTT. The chain uses TRBV28 and TRBJ1-1; D is perhaps TRBD1 (5 bases). The germline V gene has CDR1 MDHEN and CDR2 SYDVKM. Trimming pared 1 base from V and 1 base from J, leaving 10 bases between. The CDR3 is made up of 15 amino acids.

This clone showed up just a few times. The chain has TRBV23-1 and TRBJ1-4, with 8 bases lining up with TRBD1. Being an ORF, TRBV23-1 has a function that is uncertain. Losses at the gene ends were 3 bases for V and 7 bases for J; bases not matched to a gene: 7. The CDR3 extends over 15 amino acids. The CDR3: CASSQEETGAEKLFF. The CDR3 DNA reads as TGCGCCAGCAGTCAGGAGGAGACAGGGGCTGAAAAACTGTTTTTT.

This rearrangement joins TRBV27 to TRBJ2-7; weak D call: TRBD2 (6 bases). Germline V lookup: CDR1 MNHEY, CDR2 SMNVEV (reference sequence). Trimming stripped 7 bases from V and 6 bases from J, with 16 bases between. The CDR3 consists of 13 residues. The CDR3 is CASTNQVRGEQYF. The CDR3 nucleotides are TGTGCCAGCACTAACCAGGTGCGGGGCGAGCAGTACTTC.

V usage is TRBV7-9 and J usage is TRBJ2-7; 13 positions agree with TRBD2. Germline lookup yields CDR1 SEHNR and CDR2 FQNEAQ (reference sequence). The CDR3 contains 16 residues. J was trimmed by 2 bases and V by 5 bases; bases with no gene match: 6. CDR3 sequence: CASSTRGLAGAYEQYF. The CDR3 coding sequence is TGTGCCAGCAGCACCCGAGGACTAGCGGGAGCCTACGAGCAGTACTTC.

A few counts support this clone. This rearrangement joins TRBV18 to TRBJ1-1, with a weak D call TRBD1 (5 bases). Germline V gene sequence: CDR1 KGHSH, CDR2 LQKENI. There are 13 residues in the CDR3. V lost 1 base to trimming and J lost 8 bases, with 11 bases between them. The CDR3 here is CASSPQDQGEAFF. CDR3 DNA: TGTGCCAGCTCACCACAGGACCAGGGAGAAGCTTTCTTT.

The V gene is TRBV7-2, the J gene TRBJ1-5; D not certain. Germline V lookup: CDR1 SGHTA, CDR2 FQGNSA. CDR3 length: 15 amino acids. V was pared by 5 bases and J by 2 bases, with 13 bases between. In DNA form, the CDR3 reads TGTGCCAGCAGCGCGTCCCGGGGTCGCAATCAGCCCCAGCATTTT. This sequence encodes CASSASRGRNQPQHF.

Comment on this clone: The junction and the germline gene differ at one end; a read error may be behind it. The rearrangement joins TRBV7-7 to TRBJ2-3; unclear D gene. Germline V CDR1 and CDR2: SSHAT, FNYEAQ (reference sequence). This CDR3 region has 13 residues. CDR3 residues: CASSSDLADTQYF. In DNA, the CDR3 is TGTGCTAGCAGCTCCGATTTAGCAGATACGCAGTATTTT. Combining the CDR3 with reference TRBV7-7 and TRBJ2-3 gives the whole variable domain GAGVSQSPRYKVTKRGQDVTLRCDPISSHATLYWYQQALGQGPEFLTYFNYEAQPDKSGLPSDRFSAERPEGSISTLTIQRTEQRDSAMYRCASSSDLADTQYFGPGTRLTVL.

This clone has only a few counts. The CDR3 is CASTDREKLFF. The CDR3 coding sequence is TGTGCCAGCACCGACAGGGAGAAACTGTTTTTT. The chain has TRBV7-9 and TRBJ1-4; 7 nucleotides align to TRBD1. The ends lost 7 bases at V and 11 bases at J; junction bases unmatched: 4. Germline assignment: CDR1 SEHNR and CDR2 FQNEAQ (reference sequence). The CDR3 consists of 11 residues.

The chain joins TRBV6-5 to TRBJ2-2, with D maybe TRBD1 (6 bases). The CDR3 totals 14 residues. The germline V gene encodes CDR1 MNHEY and CDR2 SVGAGI. The V end lost 5 bases, the J end lost 7 bases, and 14 bases lay between the germline ends. This CDR3 reads CASSVRTAGGELFF. The CDR3 DNA is TGTGCCAGCAGTGTCCGGACAGCCGGCGGGGAGCTGTTTTTT.

The CDR3 bases are TGTGCCAGCAGCTACTACCGGGGGGCCGAGGGGGGTACGCAGTATTTT. Amino acids: CASSYYRGAEGGTQYF. The chain recombines TRBV5-4 with TRBJ2-3, with a weak D call TRBD2 (7 bases). The V gene's germline CDR1 is SGHNT and CDR2 YYREEE (reference sequence). V was trimmed by 3 bases and J by 8 bases, leaving 22 bases between them. The CDR3 has 16 amino acids.

The chain recombines TRBV30 with TRBJ2-7; 9 nucleotides align to TRBD1. This CDR3 is 12 amino acids long. Trimming removed 4 bases from V and 2 bases from J; junction bases left unmatched: 0. Germline V gives CDR1 GTSNPN, CDR2 SVGIG (reference sequence). The CDR3: CAWNRGPYEQYF. DNA of the CDR3: TGTGCCTGGAACAGGGGGCCCTACGAGCAGTACTTC.

The chain links TRBV6-5 to TRBJ1-3; possible D gene TRBD1, 6 bases. Trimming removed 6 bases at V and 2 bases at J, with 14 bases between. CDR3 length: 15 residues. In germline, CDR1 is MNHEY, CDR2 SVGAGI. CDR3 bases: TGTGCCAGCAGGGACCCAGGGGATCCTGGAAACACCATATATTTT. Its translation: CASRDPGDPGNTIYF.

This sequence joins TRBV5-4 and TRBJ1-1; tentatively, D is TRBD1 (5 bases). Trimming stripped 4 bases from V and 5 bases from J, with 18 bases between. The CDR3 consists of 15 residues. The germline CDR1 and CDR2 sequences are SGHNT and YYREEE (reference sequence). The CDR3 coding sequence is TGTGCCAGCAGCGGTGCGGGACTCAGGAGGACTGAAGCTTTCTTT. Translation gives CASSGAGLRRTEAFF.

V gene TRBV19 combines with J gene TRBJ1-4; the match to TRBD1 covers 8 bases. V lost 5 bases and J lost 8; bases outside the gene matches: 7. Germline V gene data show CDR1 as LNHDA and CDR2 as SQIVND (reference sequence). The CDR3 spans 14 residues. The CDR3 is CASSPRQGWEKLFF. DNA for the CDR3: TGTGCCAGTAGTCCCCGACAGGGGTGGGAAAAACTGTTTTTT.

The V and J genes are TRBV25-1 and TRBJ1-1; no definite D call. The CDR3 totals 11 residues. V was cut by 6 bases and J by 7 bases, with 9 bases left in between. CDR1 and CDR2 from the germline V gene are MGHDK and SYGVNS. CDR3 nucleotides: TGTGCCAGCAGCGGGATATTTGAAGCTTTCTTT. It specifies CASSGIFEAFF.

The CDR3 here is CASSLSRRGIQYF. For the CDR3, the DNA is TGTGCCAGCAGCTTATCCAGGCGGGGCATTCAGTACTTC. The chain recombines TRBV7-9 with TRBJ2-4; possible D gene TRBD2, 6 bases. CDR1 is SEHNR and CDR2 is FQNEAQ in the germline V gene (reference sequence). The CDR3 has 13 residues. V dropped 2 bases and J dropped 9 bases, with 11 bases sitting between them. Drawing the rest from reference TRBV7-9 and TRBJ2-4, the complete variable domain is DTGVSQNPRHKITKRGQNVTFRCDPISEHNRLYWYRQTLGQGPEFLTYFQNEAQLEKSRLLSDRFSAERPKGSFSTLEIQRTEQGDSAMYLCASSLSRRGIQYFGAGTRLSVL.

V is TRBV4-3 and J is TRBJ2-2, with a tentative D call TRBD1 (5 bases). V lost 0 bases to trimming and J lost 5 bases, with 13 bases between them. The CDR3 spans 16 residues. Per the germline V gene, CDR1 is LGHNA and CDR2 is YSLEER. The CDR3 coding sequence is TGCGCCAGCAGCCAAGATCCAGGGTTACAGACCGGGGAGCTGTTTTTT. Translation: CASSQDPGLQTGELFF.